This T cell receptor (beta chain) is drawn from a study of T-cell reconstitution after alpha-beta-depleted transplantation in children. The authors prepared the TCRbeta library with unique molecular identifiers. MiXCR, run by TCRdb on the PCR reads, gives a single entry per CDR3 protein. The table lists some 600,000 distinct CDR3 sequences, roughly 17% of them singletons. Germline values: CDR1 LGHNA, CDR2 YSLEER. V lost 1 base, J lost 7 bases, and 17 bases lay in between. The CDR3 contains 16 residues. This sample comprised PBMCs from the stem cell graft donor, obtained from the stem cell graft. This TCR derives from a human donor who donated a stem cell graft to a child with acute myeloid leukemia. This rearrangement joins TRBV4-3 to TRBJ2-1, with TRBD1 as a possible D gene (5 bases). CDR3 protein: CASSQVVRAGWNEQFF. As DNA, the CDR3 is TGCGCCAGCAGCCAAGTAGTCCGGGCAGGGTGGAATGAGCAGTTCTTC.